The 23 T cell receptor beta chains listed next were all sequenced from one sample in a study of T-cell memory formation after mild COVID-19. TCRdb reanalysed the 5' RACE reads using MiXCR and keeps one entry per CDR3 protein. This table holds 110,000 or so distinct CDR3 sequences, over 15% found once. Sequenced material: PBMCs or a T cell subset sorted from them (not recorded which). These receptors were collected from a man aged 18 to 29 who had mild COVID-19 (a few samples of this study predate the infection). Cell type and time point are not known.

The J gene is TRBJ1-3, the V gene TRBV9; possible D gene TRBD1, 5 bases. V was shortened by 0 bases and J by 3 bases, with 7 bases between the two germline ends. Germline V gene data show CDR1 as SGDLS and CDR2 as YYNGEE. The CDR3 spans 14 residues. The CDR3 nucleotides read TGTGCCAGCAGCGTAGAAGGGGATGGAAACACCATATATTTT. It translates to CASSVEGDGNTIYF.

This clonotype was seen only a few times. The chain uses TRBV20-1 and TRBJ2-1, with D unclear. CDR1 is DFQATT and CDR2 is SNEGSKA in the germline V gene (reference sequence). V lost 5 bases and J 7 bases, leaving 12 bases between the germline ends. The CDR3 extends over 12 amino acids. The CDR3 bases are TGCAGTGCTGGTAGAACTGGGAATGAGCAGTTCTTC. It specifies CSAGRTGNEQFF.

The V call is TRBV7-9, the J call TRBJ2-7; TRBD1 matches at 10 bases. V was pared by 5 bases and J by 6 bases, with 1 base of the junction left unmatched. Germline V CDR1 and CDR2: SEHNR, FQNEAQ (reference sequence). The CDR3 is made up of 12 amino acids. The CDR3, as DNA: TGTGCCAGCAGCGGGGACAGGGGCGAGCAGTACGTC. Translated: CASSGDRGEQYV.

The chain couples TRBV4-1 to TRBJ1-5; D gene ambiguous. Trimming took 4 bases from V and 6 from J, leaving 19 bases between them. Germline loops: CDR1 MGHRA, CDR2 YSYEKL. This CDR3 comprises 16 residues. The CDR3 bases are TGCGCCAGCAGCCCACAAGACCAGGACCGCGGTCAGCCCCAGCATTTT. This translates into CASSPQDQDRGQPQHF.

Ten or more counts support this clonotype. The V call is TRBV7-9, the J call TRBJ2-1, with 8 nucleotides matching TRBD2. Losses at the gene ends were 3 bases for V and 8 bases for J; bases not matched to a gene: 3. There are 13 residues in the CDR3. CDR1 is SEHNR, CDR2 FQNEAQ, per germline (reference sequence). The CDR3 loop is CASSFTGGDEQFF. CDR3 sequence (DNA): TGTGCCAGCAGCTTCACCGGGGGGGATGAGCAGTTCTTC.

The J gene is TRBJ2-1, the V gene TRBV7-9; TRBD1 agrees at 8 bases. CDR1 and CDR2 from the germline V gene are SEHNR and FQNEAQ (reference sequence). Trimming at V came to 7 bases and at J to 8 bases, leaving 7 bases not matched to a gene. The CDR3 contains 13 residues. CDR3 protein: CASTLGQGHEQFF. CDR3 nucleotide sequence: TGTGCCAGCACCCTCGGACAGGGCCATGAGCAGTTCTTC.

The chain joins TRBV7-9 to TRBJ1-6; unclear D gene. The ends were cut back, 1 base at V and 3 bases at J, with 1 base in the middle. The length of the CDR3 is 13 residues. Germline V gives CDR1 SEHNR, CDR2 FQNEAQ (reference sequence). The CDR3 sequence: CASSLDYNSPLHF. For the CDR3, the DNA is TGTGCCAGCAGCTTAGACTATAATTCACCCCTCCACTTT. Full variable domain (outside the CDR3, taken from reference TRBV7-9 and TRBJ1-6): DTGVSQNPRHKITKRGQNVTFRCDPISEHNRLYWYRQTLGQGPEFLTYFQNEAQLEKSRLLSDRFSAERPKGSFSTLEIQRTEQGDSAMYLCASSLDYNSPLHFGNGTRLTVT.

The chain carries TRBV5-1 and TRBJ1-6; D remains unclear. The germline V and J ends were trimmed by 0 bases and 10 bases, with 14 bases remaining between them. The CDR3 is made up of 15 amino acids. In germline, CDR1 is SGHRS, CDR2 YFSETQ. The CDR3 DNA is TGCGCCAGCAGCTTGGACGAGGGAGCAGTATCACCCCTCCACTTT. The encoded protein is CASSLDEGAVSPLHF.

This chain connects TRBV7-2 to TRBJ2-2; 9 bases map to TRBD1. The CDR3 length is 14 residues. The germline V gene encodes CDR1 SGHTA and CDR2 FQGNSA. After removal of 1 base from V and 6 bases from J, the junction contained 0 bases not matched to a gene. The CDR3 reads CASSLGQGAGELFF. CDR3 nucleotide sequence: TGTGCCAGCAGCTTAGGACAGGGGGCCGGGGAGCTGTTTTTT. The full variable domain, in which reference TRBV7-2 and TRBJ2-2 provide the parts outside the CDR3, is GAGVSQSPSNKVTEKGKDVELRCDPISGHTALYWYRQSLGQGLEFLIYFQGNSAPDKSGLPSDRFSAERTGGSVSTLTIQRTQQEDSAVYLCASSLGQGAGELFFGEGSRLTVL.

The chain is built from TRBV30 and TRBJ1-6; D gene ambiguous. Trimming shortened V by 0 bases and J by 7 bases, and 10 bases separated the two germline ends. Germline V gene data show CDR1 as GTSNPN and CDR2 as SVGIG (reference sequence). The CDR3 contains 14 residues. CDR3 sequence reads: CAWSVAGKNSPLHF. The DNA for the CDR3 is TGTGCCTGGAGTGTGGCCGGGAAGAATTCACCCCTCCACTTT. The full variable domain, with the rest looked up from reference TRBV30 and TRBJ1-6, is SQTIHQWPATLVQPVGSPLSLECTVEGTSNPNLYWYRQAAGRGLQLLFYSVGIGQISSEVPQNLSASRPQDRQFILSSKKLLLSDSGFYLCAWSVAGKNSPLHFGNGTRLTVT.

In DNA form, the CDR3 reads TGTGCCAGCAGCAATGACTACGAGCAGTACTTC. Protein product: CASSNDYEQYF. This rearrangement joins TRBV6-2 or TRBV6-3 to TRBJ2-7, with D unresolved. Germline-derived CDR1 and CDR2 are MNHEY and SVGEGT. The CDR3 is 11 amino acids. Trimming removed 6 bases from V and 3 bases from J, with 6 bases in between.

In its sample, this clonotype was seen a few times. This chain joins TRBV7-2 and TRBJ2-6; no reliable D call. From germline, CDR1 is SGHTA and CDR2 FQGNSA. Trimming left V 3 bases short and J 0 bases short, with 6 bases between. The length of the CDR3 is 15 residues. The CDR3: CASSFPLSGANVLTF. CDR3 DNA sequence: TGTGCCAGCAGCTTCCCCCTCTCTGGGGCCAACGTCCTGACTTTC.

The chain carries TRBV7-8 and TRBJ2-5; D tentatively reads TRBD1 or TRBD2 (5 bases each). Trimming took off 5 bases at V and 4 bases at J, with 20 bases between the two ends. This CDR3 comprises 16 residues. Germline V lookup: CDR1 SGHVS, CDR2 FQNEAQ. The CDR3 sequence: CASSTNRDPYGETQYF. Written as DNA, the CDR3 is TGTGCCAGCAGCACGAACCGGGACCCATATGGAGAGACCCAGTACTTC. The full variable domain, in which reference TRBV7-8 and TRBJ2-5 provide the parts outside the CDR3, is GAGVSQSPRYKVAKRGQDVALRCDPISGHVSLFWYQQALGQGPEFLTYFQNEAQLDKSGLPSDRFFAERPEGSVSTLKIQRTQQEDSAVYLCASSTNRDPYGETQYFGPGTRLLVL.

This clonotype was found a few times. This chain uses TRBV20-1 with TRBJ1-1; 7 bases map to TRBD1. The length of the CDR3 is 14 residues. J was trimmed by 0 bases and V by 3 bases; bases with no gene match: 4. The germline gives CDR1 DFQATT, CDR2 SNEGSKA (reference sequence). The CDR3 region is CSARDRLMNTEAFF. DNA for the CDR3: TGCAGTGCTAGGGACAGGTTGATGAACACTGAAGCTTTCTTT.

In this sample, this clonotype turned up a few times. The V and J genes are TRBV4-2 and TRBJ2-5, with D perhaps TRBD2 (6 bases). The CDR3 runs 15 residues. In germline, CDR1 is LGHNA, CDR2 YNFKEQ. The ends were cut back, 0 bases at V and 5 bases at J, with 13 bases in the middle. Written as DNA, the CDR3 is TGTGCCAGCAGCCAAGATCCATCGGGGGACGAGACCCAGTACTTC. This codes for CASSQDPSGDETQYF.

In its sample, this clonotype was seen a few times. The rearrangement uses TRBV20-1 and TRBJ1-4; tentative D call: TRBD1 (5 bases). Looked up from germline, CDR1 is DFQATT and CDR2 is SNEGSKA (reference sequence). V was shortened by 0 bases and J by 7 bases, with 9 bases between the two germline ends. The CDR3 consists of 13 residues. The CDR3 is CSAREYGAEKLFF. CDR3 sequence (DNA): TGCAGTGCTAGAGAGTATGGGGCTGAAAAACTGTTTTTT.

The chain has TRBV6-5 and TRBJ2-3; 7 bases map to TRBD2. The CDR3 is 15 amino acids. Per germline, CDR1 MNHEY and CDR2 SVGAGI. With 6 bases clipped from V and 0 bases from J, the junction kept 6 bases outside the gene matches. The CDR3 region is CASSRMGLSTDTQYF. CDR3 coding DNA: TGTGCCAGCAGCCGTATGGGACTAAGCACAGATACGCAGTATTTT.

This rearrangement joins TRBV24-1 to TRBJ1-4; D remains unclear. The CDR3 length is 11 residues. The germline V gene encodes CDR1 KGHDR and CDR2 SFDVKD. V lost 6 bases and J lost 6, with 4 bases in between. The CDR3 DNA reads as TGTGCCACCAGTCCGTATGAAAAACTGTTTTTT. Protein product: CATSPYEKLFF.

In its sample, this clonotype was seen a few times. The V call is TRBV6-6, the J call TRBJ2-7, with 10 bases identical to TRBD1. The CDR3 is 15 residues long. Germline CDR1 MNHNY, CDR2 SVGAGI (reference sequence). Germline trimming cut 6 bases from V and 7 bases from J; bases unmatched to any gene: 12. CDR3: CASRTARDRGGEQYF. Here the CDR3 DNA reads TGTGCCAGCAGAACCGCACGGGACAGGGGAGGAGAGCAGTACTTC.

J is TRBJ1-2 and V is TRBV5-1, with 7 bases lining up with TRBD1. The CDR3 totals 13 residues. V shed 2 bases, J shed 4 bases, and the junction held 2 bases outside the gene matches. Per the germline V gene, CDR1 is SGHRS and CDR2 is YFSETQ. CDR3 coding DNA: TGCGCCAGCAGCTTAACAGGGGTCTATGGCTACACCTTC. It encodes CASSLTGVYGYTF.

This clonotype occurred a few times. CDR3 DNA: TGTGCCTGGAGCACAGGGGATCCACCCCTCCACTTT. The encoded protein is CAWSTGDPPLHF. The rearrangement links TRBV30 to TRBJ1-6; 7 nucleotides align to TRBD1. CDR3 length: 12 amino acids. The V and J ends lost 3 bases and 11 bases, in that order; junction bases with no gene match: 4. CDR1 GTSNPN and CDR2 SVGIG come from the germline V gene (reference sequence).

This clonotype appeared many times. The V gene is TRBV5-1, the J gene TRBJ2-1, with 10 bases fitting TRBD2. Germline loops: CDR1 SGHRS, CDR2 YFSETQ. Trimming removed 3 bases from V and 7 bases from J; junction bases left unmatched: 7. This CDR3 is built from 15 residues. This CDR3 is CASSWQAGGLNEQFF. CDR3 DNA sequence: TGCGCCAGCAGCTGGCAAGCGGGGGGGCTTAATGAGCAGTTCTTC.

The CDR3 here is CASSPDHRGGNEQYF. The CDR3 DNA follows: TGTGCCAGCTCACCGGATCACAGGGGAGGGAACGAGCAGTACTTC. V and J are TRBV18 and TRBJ2-7; either TRBD1 or TRBD2 may supply D (7 bases each). The germline gives CDR1 KGHSH, CDR2 LQKENI. This CDR3 has 15 amino acids. V was cut by 3 bases and J by 5 bases, with 17 bases left in between.